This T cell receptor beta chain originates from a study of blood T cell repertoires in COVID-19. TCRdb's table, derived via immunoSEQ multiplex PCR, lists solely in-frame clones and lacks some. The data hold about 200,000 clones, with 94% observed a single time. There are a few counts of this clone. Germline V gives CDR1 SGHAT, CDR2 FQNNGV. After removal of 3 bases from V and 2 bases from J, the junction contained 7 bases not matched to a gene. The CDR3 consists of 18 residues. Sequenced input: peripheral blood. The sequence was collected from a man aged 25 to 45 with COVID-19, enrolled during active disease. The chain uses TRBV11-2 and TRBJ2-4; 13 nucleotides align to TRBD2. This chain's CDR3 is CASSLTSGGYLSKNIQYF. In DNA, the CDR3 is TGTGCCAGCAGCTTGACTAGCGGGGGGTATTTATCCAAAAACATTCAGTACTTC.